This T cell receptor (beta chain) comes out of a study of blood T cell repertoires in COVID-19. For the study at large: The United States, Italy and Spain supplied acute and convalescent COVID-19 samples. Sample material is recorded as cDNA or gDNA derived from T cells, B-cell-depleted T cells, or PBMCs.

Trimming removed 1 base at V and 2 bases at J, with 13 bases between. Looked up from germline, CDR1 is SGHRS and CDR2 is YFSETQ. There are 15 residues in the CDR3. The table lists this clone with a few counts. Authors' methods: Scientists estimated how many nucleated cells there were by amplifying reference gene primers. Measured with immunoSEQ multiplex PCR; TCRdb has only the in-frame clones, and not every one. That table is the source of V, J and clone size, and D and trimming were worked out from the DNA. The table shows 85,000 to 100,000 clones, with 86% occurring only once. Sequenced input: peripheral blood. The chain links TRBV5-1 to TRBJ2-7; maybe TRBD2 (6 bases). The origin of this receptor is a man between 60 and 75 years old with acute or convalescent COVID-19. The CDR3 loop reads CASSLFGGLPYEQYF. The CDR3 bases are TGCGCCAGCAGCTTGTTTGGCGGACTACCCTACGAGCAGTACTTC.